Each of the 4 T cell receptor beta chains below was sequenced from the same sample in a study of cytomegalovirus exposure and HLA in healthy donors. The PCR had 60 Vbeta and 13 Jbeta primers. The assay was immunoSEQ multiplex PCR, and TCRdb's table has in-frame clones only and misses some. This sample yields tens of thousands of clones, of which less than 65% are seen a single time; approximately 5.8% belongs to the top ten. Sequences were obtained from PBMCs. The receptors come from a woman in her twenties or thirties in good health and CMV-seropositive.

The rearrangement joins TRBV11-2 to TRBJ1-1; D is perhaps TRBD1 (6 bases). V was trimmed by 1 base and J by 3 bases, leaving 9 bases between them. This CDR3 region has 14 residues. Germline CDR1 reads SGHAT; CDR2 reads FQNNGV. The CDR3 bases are TGTGCCAGCAGCTTAGCAGGGGCGGACACTGAAGCTTTCTTT. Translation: CASSLAGADTEAFF.

CDR3 coding DNA: TGTGCCAGCAGCTTGAAAAGCGGCACAGATACGCAGTATTTT. Translated, it gives CASSLKSGTDTQYF. The chain recombines TRBV5-4 with TRBJ2-3; no reliable D call. This CDR3 region has 14 residues. Trimming removed 1 base at V and 1 base at J, with 7 bases between. Per the germline V gene, CDR1 is SGHNT and CDR2 is YYREEE (reference sequence).

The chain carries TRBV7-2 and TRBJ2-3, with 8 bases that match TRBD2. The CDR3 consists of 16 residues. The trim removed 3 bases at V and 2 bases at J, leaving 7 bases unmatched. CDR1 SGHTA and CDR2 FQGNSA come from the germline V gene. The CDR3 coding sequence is TGTGCCAGCAGCTTGGGACTAGAGGGGACCACAGATACGCAGTATTTT. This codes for CASSLGLEGTTDTQYF.

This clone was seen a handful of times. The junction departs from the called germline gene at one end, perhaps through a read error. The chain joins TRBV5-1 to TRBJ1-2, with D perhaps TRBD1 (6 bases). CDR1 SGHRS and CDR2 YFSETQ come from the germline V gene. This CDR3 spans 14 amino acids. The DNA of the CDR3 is TGCGCCAGCAGGCAGTTAGGGACAAACTATGGCTACCCCTTC. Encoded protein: CASRQLGTNYGYPF.